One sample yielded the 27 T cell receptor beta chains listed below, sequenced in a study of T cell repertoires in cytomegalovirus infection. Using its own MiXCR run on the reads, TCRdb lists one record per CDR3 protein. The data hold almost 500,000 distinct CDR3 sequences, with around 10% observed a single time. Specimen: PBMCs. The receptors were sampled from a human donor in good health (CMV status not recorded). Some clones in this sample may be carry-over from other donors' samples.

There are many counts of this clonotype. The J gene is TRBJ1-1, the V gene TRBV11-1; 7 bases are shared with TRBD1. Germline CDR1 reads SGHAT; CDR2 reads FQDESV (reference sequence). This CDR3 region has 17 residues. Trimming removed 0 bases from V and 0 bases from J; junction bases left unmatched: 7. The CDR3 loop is CASSLAGDSNLNTEAFF. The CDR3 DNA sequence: TGTGCCAGCAGCTTAGCCGGGGACAGCAACTTGAACACTGAAGCTTTCTTT.

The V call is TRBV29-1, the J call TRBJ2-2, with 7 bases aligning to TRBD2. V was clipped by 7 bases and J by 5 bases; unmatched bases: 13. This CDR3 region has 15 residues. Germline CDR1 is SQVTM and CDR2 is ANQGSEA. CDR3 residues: CSARNPGRGTGELFF. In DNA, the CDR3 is TGCAGCGCCCGGAACCCAGGGAGGGGAACCGGGGAGCTGTTTTTT.

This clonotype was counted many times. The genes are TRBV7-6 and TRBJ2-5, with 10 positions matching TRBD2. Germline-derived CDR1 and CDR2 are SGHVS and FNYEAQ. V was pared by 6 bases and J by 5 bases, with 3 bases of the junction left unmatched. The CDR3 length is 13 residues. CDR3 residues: CASRPSGGETQYF. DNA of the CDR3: TGTGCCAGCAGGCCTAGCGGGGGCGAGACCCAGTACTTC.

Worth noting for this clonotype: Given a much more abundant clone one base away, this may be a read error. The CDR3 here is CASRFYRTGEPNYYSNQPQHF. The CDR3 region has the DNA TGTGCCAGCAGGTTTTATAGAACAGGAGAGCCTAATTACTATAGCAATCAGCCCCAGCATTTT. The chain uses TRBV28 and TRBJ1-5; D perhaps matches TRBD1 (5 bases). The V end lost 6 bases, the J end lost 0 bases, and 30 bases lay between the germline ends. The germline CDR1 and CDR2 sequences are MDHEN and SYDVKM. The CDR3 has 21 amino acids. Variable domain in full (rest from reference TRBV28 and TRBJ1-5): DVKVTQSSRYLVKRTGEKVFLECVQDMDHENMFWYRQDPGLGLRLIYFSYDVKMKEKGDIPEGYSVSREKKERFSLILESASTNQTSMYLCASRFYRTGEPNYYSNQPQHFGDGTRLSIL.

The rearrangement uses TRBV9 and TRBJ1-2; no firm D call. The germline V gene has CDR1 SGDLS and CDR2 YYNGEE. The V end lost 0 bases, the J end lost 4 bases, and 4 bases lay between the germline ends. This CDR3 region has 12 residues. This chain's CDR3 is CASSVGGYGYTF. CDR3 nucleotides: TGTGCCAGCAGCGTAGGGGGCTATGGCTACACCTTC.

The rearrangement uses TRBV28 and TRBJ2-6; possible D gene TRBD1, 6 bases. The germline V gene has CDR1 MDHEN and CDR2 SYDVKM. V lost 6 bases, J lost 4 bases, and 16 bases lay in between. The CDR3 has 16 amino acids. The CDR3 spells CASRLAWGLGANVLTF. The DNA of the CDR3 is TGTGCCAGCAGGCTAGCATGGGGGCTCGGGGCCAACGTCCTGACTTTC.

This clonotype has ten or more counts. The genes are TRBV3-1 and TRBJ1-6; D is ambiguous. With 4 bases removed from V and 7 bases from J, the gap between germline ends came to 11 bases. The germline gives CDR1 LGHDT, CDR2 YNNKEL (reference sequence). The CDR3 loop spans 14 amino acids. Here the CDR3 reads CASSPDTTNSPLHF. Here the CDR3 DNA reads TGTGCCAGCAGCCCAGACACCACGAATTCACCCCTCCACTTT.

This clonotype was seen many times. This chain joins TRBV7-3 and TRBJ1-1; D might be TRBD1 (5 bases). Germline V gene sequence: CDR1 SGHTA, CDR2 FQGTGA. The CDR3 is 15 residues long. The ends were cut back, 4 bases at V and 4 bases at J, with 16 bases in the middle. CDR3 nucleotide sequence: TGTGCCAGCAGCTCTTCCGGACATTGGTCCACTGAAGCTTTCTTT. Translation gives CASSSSGHWSTEAFF.

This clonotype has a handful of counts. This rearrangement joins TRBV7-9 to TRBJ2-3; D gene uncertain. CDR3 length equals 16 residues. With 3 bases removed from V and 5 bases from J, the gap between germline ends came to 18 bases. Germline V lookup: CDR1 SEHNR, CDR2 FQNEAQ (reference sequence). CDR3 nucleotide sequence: TGTGCCAGCAGCTTCCAAAGCGTAGGCGGTGGAGATACGCAGTATTTT. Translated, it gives CASSFQSVGGGDTQYF.

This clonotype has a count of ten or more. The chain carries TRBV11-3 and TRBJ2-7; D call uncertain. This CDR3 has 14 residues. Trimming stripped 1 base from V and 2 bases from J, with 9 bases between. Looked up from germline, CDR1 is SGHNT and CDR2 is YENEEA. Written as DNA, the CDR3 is TGTGCCAGCAGCTTAGGCCCGATAGCCTACGAGCAGTACTTC. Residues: CASSLGPIAYEQYF.

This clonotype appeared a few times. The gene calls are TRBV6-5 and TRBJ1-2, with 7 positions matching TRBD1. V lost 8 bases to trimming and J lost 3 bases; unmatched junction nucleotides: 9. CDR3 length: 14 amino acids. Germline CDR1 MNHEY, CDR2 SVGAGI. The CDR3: CASGLGQTHYGYTF. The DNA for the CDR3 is TGTGCCAGCGGATTGGGACAGACTCACTATGGCTACACCTTC.

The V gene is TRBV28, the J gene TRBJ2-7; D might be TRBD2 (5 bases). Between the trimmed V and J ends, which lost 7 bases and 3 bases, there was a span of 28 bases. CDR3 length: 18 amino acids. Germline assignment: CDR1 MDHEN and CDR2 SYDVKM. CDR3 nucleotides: TGTGCCAGCACCACGTCGGGGAGCGGAAGTACTCCCTACTACGAGCAGTACTTC. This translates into CASTTSGSGSTPYYEQYF.

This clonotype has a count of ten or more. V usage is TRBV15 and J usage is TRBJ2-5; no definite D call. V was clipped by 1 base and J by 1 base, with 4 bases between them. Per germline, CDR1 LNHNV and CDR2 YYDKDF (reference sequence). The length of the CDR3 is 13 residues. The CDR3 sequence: CATSRGPQETQYF. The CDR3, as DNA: TGTGCCACCAGCAGAGGACCCCAAGAGACCCAGTACTTC.

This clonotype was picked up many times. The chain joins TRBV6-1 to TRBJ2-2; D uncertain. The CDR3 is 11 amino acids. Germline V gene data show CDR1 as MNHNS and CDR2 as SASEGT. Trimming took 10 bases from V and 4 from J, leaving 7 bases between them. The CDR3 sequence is CATRLTGELFF. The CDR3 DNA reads TGTGCCACCCGACTCACCGGGGAGCTGTTTTTT.

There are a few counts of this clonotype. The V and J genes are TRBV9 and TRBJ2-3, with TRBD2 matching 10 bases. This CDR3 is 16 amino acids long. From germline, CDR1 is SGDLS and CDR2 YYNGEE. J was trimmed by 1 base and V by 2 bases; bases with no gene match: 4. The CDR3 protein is CASSVSGGQGTDTQYF. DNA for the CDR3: TGTGCCAGCAGCGTTAGCGGGGGGCAAGGCACAGATACGCAGTATTTT.

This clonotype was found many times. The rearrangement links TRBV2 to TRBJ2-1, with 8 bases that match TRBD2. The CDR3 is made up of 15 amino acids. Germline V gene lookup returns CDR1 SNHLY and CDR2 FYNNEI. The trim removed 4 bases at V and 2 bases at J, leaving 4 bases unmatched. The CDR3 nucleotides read TGTGCCAGCAGTGTTATTAGCGGGGCCTACAATGAGCAGTTCTTC. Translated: CASSVISGAYNEQFF.

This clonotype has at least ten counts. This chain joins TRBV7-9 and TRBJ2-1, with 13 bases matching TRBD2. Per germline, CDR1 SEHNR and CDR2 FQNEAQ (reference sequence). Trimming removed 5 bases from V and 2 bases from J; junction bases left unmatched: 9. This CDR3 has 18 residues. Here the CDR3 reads CASSPRVGTSGTYNEQFF. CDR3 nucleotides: TGTGCCAGCAGCCCGAGGGTGGGGACTAGCGGGACCTACAATGAGCAGTTCTTC.

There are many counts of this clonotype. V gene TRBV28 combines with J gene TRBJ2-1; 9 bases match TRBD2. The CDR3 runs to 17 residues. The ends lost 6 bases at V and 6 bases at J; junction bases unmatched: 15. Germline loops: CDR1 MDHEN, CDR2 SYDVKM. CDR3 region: CASRELSGRTFSNEQFF. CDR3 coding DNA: TGTGCCAGCAGGGAACTGAGCGGGAGGACCTTTAGCAATGAGCAGTTCTTC.

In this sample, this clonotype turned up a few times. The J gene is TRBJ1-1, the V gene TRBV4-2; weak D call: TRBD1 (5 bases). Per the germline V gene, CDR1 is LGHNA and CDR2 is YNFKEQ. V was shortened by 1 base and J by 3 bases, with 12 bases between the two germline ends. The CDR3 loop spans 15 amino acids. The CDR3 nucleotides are TGTGCCAGCAGCCAAGTGGGTGGGACGGACACTGAAGCTTTCTTT. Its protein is CASSQVGGTDTEAFF.

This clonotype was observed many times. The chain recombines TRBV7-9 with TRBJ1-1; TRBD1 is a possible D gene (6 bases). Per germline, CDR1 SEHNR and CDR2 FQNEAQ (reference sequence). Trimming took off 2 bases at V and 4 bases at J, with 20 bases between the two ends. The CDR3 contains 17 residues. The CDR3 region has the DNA TGTGCCAGCAGCTTAAATCCCGTCAGGGGCATGGGCACTGAAGCTTTCTTT. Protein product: CASSLNPVRGMGTEAFF.

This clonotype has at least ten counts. The CDR3 bases are TGTGCCAGCAGTGAAGCCGGACAGCTGCTGAACGAGCAGTACTTC. This codes for CASSEAGQLLNEQYF. This sequence joins TRBV6-1 and TRBJ2-7; D might be TRBD1 (6 bases). The germline V gene has CDR1 MNHNS and CDR2 SASEGT. The V end was cut by 0 bases, the J end by 5 bases, with 14 bases between. CDR3 size: 15 residues.

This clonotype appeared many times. CDR3 sequence reads: CASSPRDLLTYEQYF. The CDR3 bases are TGTGCCAGCAGCCCCCGGGACTTGTTAACCTACGAGCAGTACTTC. The V and J genes are TRBV7-8 and TRBJ2-7; D may be TRBD2 (6 bases). Between the trimmed V and J ends, which lost 5 bases and 2 bases, there was a span of 16 bases. CDR1 SGHVS and CDR2 FQNEAQ come from the germline V gene. CDR3 length: 15 amino acids. The variable domain in full, completed from reference TRBV7-8 and TRBJ2-7, reads GAGVSQSPRYKVAKRGQDVALRCDPISGHVSLFWYQQALGQGPEFLTYFQNEAQLDKSGLPSDRFFAERPEGSVSTLKIQRTQQEDSAVYLCASSPRDLLTYEQYFGPGTRLTVT.

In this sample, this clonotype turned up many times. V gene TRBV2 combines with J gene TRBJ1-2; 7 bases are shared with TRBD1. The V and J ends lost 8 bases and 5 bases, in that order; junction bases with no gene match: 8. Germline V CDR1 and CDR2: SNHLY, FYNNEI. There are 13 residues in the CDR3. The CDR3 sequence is CASPGQRDYGYTF. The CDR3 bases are TGTGCCAGCCCGGGACAGAGAGATTATGGCTACACCTTC. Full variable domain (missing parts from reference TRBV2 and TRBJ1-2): EPEVTQTPSHQVTQMGQEVILRCVPISNHLYFYWYRQILGQKVEFLVSFYNNEISEKSEIFDDQFSVERPDGSNFTLKIRSTKLEDSAMYFCASPGQRDYGYTFGSGTRLTVV.

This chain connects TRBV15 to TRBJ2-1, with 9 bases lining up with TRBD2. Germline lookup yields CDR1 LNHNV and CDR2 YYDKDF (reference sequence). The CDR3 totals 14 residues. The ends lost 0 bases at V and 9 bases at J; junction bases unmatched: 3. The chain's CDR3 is CATSRDSSGGEQFF. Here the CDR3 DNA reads TGTGCCACCAGCAGAGATAGTAGCGGGGGTGAGCAGTTCTTC.

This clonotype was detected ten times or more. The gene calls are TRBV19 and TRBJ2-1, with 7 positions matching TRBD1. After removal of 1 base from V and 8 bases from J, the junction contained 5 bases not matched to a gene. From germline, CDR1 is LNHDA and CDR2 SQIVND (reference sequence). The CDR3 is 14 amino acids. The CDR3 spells CASSIVYRGDEQFF. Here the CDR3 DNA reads TGTGCCAGTAGTATAGTCTACAGGGGCGATGAGCAGTTCTTC.

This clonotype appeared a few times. The CDR3 region has the DNA TGTGCCAGCAGCCCCAAGCGGGGGGGCAGGGAGACCCAGTACTTC. Translation gives CASSPKRGGRETQYF. This chain uses TRBV3-1 with TRBJ2-5, with 10 positions matching TRBD2. Per the germline V gene, CDR1 is LGHDT and CDR2 is YNNKEL (reference sequence). The V gene end was trimmed by 4 bases and the J gene end by 5 bases; junction bases not matched to a gene: 7. This CDR3 spans 15 amino acids.

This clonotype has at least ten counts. The CDR3: CASSLSTANGNTIYF. The CDR3 DNA reads as TGTGCCAGCAGCTTATCGACGGCCAATGGAAACACCATATATTTT. This sequence joins TRBV7-2 and TRBJ1-3, with no clear D. V lost 2 bases to trimming and J lost 3 bases, with 11 bases between them. This CDR3 contains 15 residues. CDR1 is SGHTA and CDR2 is FQGNSA in the germline V gene.